These 19 T cell receptor beta chains were all obtained from the same sample, sequenced in a study of T cells in Graves' hyperthyroidism and ophthalmopathy (dated by TCRdb to the late 2010s). Library prep was done by multiplex PCR. These reads were obtained on an Illumina HiSeq 2000. TCR beta CDR3 regions were amplified from RNA transcripts. The first round of RT-PCR for the TCR CDR3 was performed with the HTBI primer set and the Qiagen OneStep RT-PCR kit. TCRdb reran the public reads through fastp at Q25 and MiXCR, keeping productive beta chains. Rows are unified per CDR3 protein, each entry keeping the most common DNA and genes. This sample is represented by around 190,000 distinct CDR3 sequences; roughly a sixth of them were singletons. The ten largest account for roughly 55% of the sample. Sequencing was carried out using blood. These receptors were obtained from a woman in her forties or fifties with Graves' hyperthyroidism.

This clonotype is a singleton in its sample. The chain recombines TRBV19 with TRBJ2-5; 12 nucleotides line up with TRBD2. V trimming: 4 bases; J trimming: 3 bases; junction bases outside the gene matches: 18. The CDR3 consists of 20 residues. Germline CDR1 reads LNHDA; CDR2 reads SQIVND (reference sequence). CDR3 residues: CASSRLAGGPGGLQKETQYF. The CDR3 DNA is TGTGCCAGTAGTAGGCTAGCGGGAGGGCCCGGTGGGTTACAGAAAGAGACCCAGTACTTC. The whole variable domain, remainder taken from reference TRBV19 and TRBJ2-5, is DGGITQSPKYLFRKEGQNVTLSCEQNLNHDAMYWYRQDPGQGLRLIYYSQIVNDFQKGDIAEGYSVSREKKESFPLTVTSAQKNPTAFYLCASSRLAGGPGGLQKETQYFGPGTRLLVL.

This clonotype was observed once. The rearrangement links TRBV2 to TRBJ2-7; 9 bases are shared with TRBD2. J was trimmed by 2 bases and V by 6 bases; bases with no gene match: 5. Germline lookup yields CDR1 SNHLY and CDR2 FYNNEI. This CDR3 comprises 14 residues. CDR3 residues: CASRLTSGPYEQYF. The CDR3 nucleotides read TGTGCCAGCAGGCTTACTAGCGGGCCCTACGAGCAGTACTTC. The whole variable domain, remainder taken from reference TRBV2 and TRBJ2-7, is EPEVTQTPSHQVTQMGQEVILRCVPISNHLYFYWYRQILGQKVEFLVSFYNNEISEKSEIFDDQFSVERPDGSNFTLKIRSTKLEDSAMYFCASRLTSGPYEQYFGPGTRLTVT.

This chain connects TRBV4-1 to TRBJ2-7; TRBD2 matches at 8 bases. Germline-derived CDR1 and CDR2 are MGHRA and YSYEKL. V lost 5 bases and J lost 8; bases outside the gene matches: 20. This CDR3 has 17 amino acids. CDR3 loop: CASSLGASREEFPQQYF. DNA of the CDR3: TGCGCCAGCAGCTTGGGGGCATCGCGGGAGGAGTTCCCTCAGCAGTACTTC.

This clonotype was counted ten times or more. V gene TRBV7-9 combines with J gene TRBJ2-1; D not certain. In germline, CDR1 is SEHNR, CDR2 FQNEAQ (reference sequence). CDR3 length: 12 residues. V lost 4 bases to trimming and J lost 9 bases, with 10 bases between them. The CDR3 sequence is CASSSPSGEQFF. The CDR3, as DNA: TGTGCCAGCAGCTCCCCCAGTGGTGAGCAGTTCTTC.

This clonotype occurred many times. The rearrangement links TRBV12-3 or TRBV12-4 to TRBJ2-1, with D perhaps being TRBD1 or TRBD2 (5 bases each). V was cut by 6 bases and J by 2 bases, with 11 bases left in between. The CDR3 length is 14 residues. CDR3 DNA: TGTGCCAGCAGAAACCTGGGGGCCTACAATGAGCAGTTCTTC. Its translation: CASRNLGAYNEQFF.

The chain employs TRBV4-1 and TRBJ1-5, with 8 bases lining up with TRBD1. CDR3 length: 15 residues. Germline CDR1 reads MGHRA; CDR2 reads YSYEKL. Losses at the gene ends were 6 bases for V and 6 bases for J; bases not matched to a gene: 10. The DNA for the CDR3 is TGCGCCAGCAGACCGACAGGGGAGGTTGGTCAGCCCCAGCATTTT. Amino acid sequence: CASRPTGEVGQPQHF.

V and J are TRBV30 and TRBJ2-1; 12 bases align to TRBD2. From germline, CDR1 is GTSNPN and CDR2 SVGIG (reference sequence). V dropped 3 bases and J dropped 6; count of bases not matched to a gene: 9. The CDR3 length is 16 residues. The DNA of the CDR3 is TGTGCCTGGAGAGCGACTAGCGGGAGACACATCAATGAGCAGTTCTTC. It yields the protein CAWRATSGRHINEQFF.

This clonotype was seen at least ten times. The J gene is TRBJ2-3, the V gene TRBV7-2; TRBD1 agrees at 7 bases. This CDR3 has 15 residues. Trimming took 2 bases from V and 3 from J; bases not matched to a gene: 5. The germline V gene has CDR1 SGHTA and CDR2 FQGNSA. The CDR3 reads CASSLWDSLTDTQYF. CDR3 DNA sequence: TGTGCCAGCAGCTTATGGGACAGTTTAACAGATACGCAGTATTTT. Combining the CDR3 with reference TRBV7-2 and TRBJ2-3 gives the whole variable domain GAGVSQSPSNKVTEKGKDVELRCDPISGHTALYWYRQSLGQGLEFLIYFQGNSAPDKSGLPSDRFSAERTGGSVSTLTIQRTQQEDSAVYLCASSLWDSLTDTQYFGPGTRLTVL.

This clonotype was picked up a small number of times. The chain employs TRBV7-2 and TRBJ2-5; the D gene could be TRBD1 or TRBD2 (6 bases each). This CDR3 has 15 amino acids. Trimming left V 3 bases short and J 1 base short, with 12 bases between. Germline V CDR1 and CDR2: SGHTA, FQGNSA. CDR3 bases: TGTGCCAGCAGCTTGGCCCCGGGGGCCCAAGAGACCCAGTACTTC. Amino acid sequence: CASSLAPGAQETQYF.

CDR3 bases: TGTGCCAGCAGTTTATCGGGATTACATGAAAAACTGTTTTTT. Amino acids: CASSLSGLHEKLFF. This chain uses TRBV27 with TRBJ1-4, with unresolved D. The V end lost 0 bases, the J end lost 6 bases, and 8 bases lay between the germline ends. CDR1 and CDR2 (germline): MNHEY, SMNVEV (reference sequence). The CDR3 runs to 14 residues. Together with reference TRBV27 and TRBJ1-4, the CDR3 gives the full variable domain: EAQVTQNPRYLITVTGKKLTVTCSQNMNHEYMSWYRQDPGLGLRQIYYSMNVEVTDKGDVPEGYKVSRKEKRNFPLILESPSPNQTSLYFCASSLSGLHEKLFFGSGTQLSVL.

V is TRBV7-2 and J is TRBJ2-2; 11 bases map to TRBD2. CDR3 length: 15 residues. Germline V gene sequence: CDR1 SGHTA, CDR2 FQGNSA. The J segment lost 0 bases and the V segment lost 8 bases, leaving 2 bases of the junction unmatched. The DNA of the CDR3 is TGTGCCAGCGAGGGACTAGCGGCGAACACCGGGGAGCTGTTTTTT. Translating gives CASEGLAANTGELFF.

This clonotype appeared many times. The chain employs TRBV20-1 and TRBJ2-7, with 9 bases lining up with TRBD2. The germline V gene encodes CDR1 DFQATT and CDR2 SNEGSKA (reference sequence). J gave up 2 bases and V 2 bases, and 1 base lay outside the gene matches. The CDR3 contains 13 residues. Here the CDR3 DNA reads TGCAGTGCTAGACTAGCGGGACCCTACGAGCAGTACTTC. It encodes CSARLAGPYEQYF.

Concerning this clonotype itself: This could be a read error, since a much larger clone is one nucleotide away. CDR3 loop: CASSLVQGATSYEQYF. CDR3 coding DNA: TGCGCCAGCAGCTTGGTACAGGGGGCGACCTCCTACGAGCAGTACTTC. The chain is built from TRBV5-1 and TRBJ2-7; TRBD1 agrees at 9 bases. The V gene's germline CDR1 is SGHRS and CDR2 YFSETQ. The J segment lost 0 bases and the V segment lost 0 bases, leaving 4 bases of the junction unmatched. The CDR3 totals 16 residues.

Turning to this clonotype: A much larger clone differs from this one at a single base, so this may be a read error. The chain couples TRBV11-2 to TRBJ2-5; tentatively, D is TRBD1 or TRBD2 (5 bases each). The J call may not be correct, given that the DNA end is closer to TRBJ2-1. The CDR3 is made up of 15 amino acids. Germline V gene lookup returns CDR1 SGHAT and CDR2 FQNNGV. The CDR3 sequence: CASSSRDGVRWTQFF. CDR3 sequence (DNA): TGTGCCAGCAGCTCTCGGGACGGGGTTCGATGGACCCAGTTCTTC.

This clonotype was recorded many times. The chain is built from TRBV10-1 and TRBJ2-7; TRBD1 might be the D (6 bases). The CDR3 runs to 14 residues. The germline V and J ends were trimmed by 6 bases and 0 bases, with 12 bases remaining between them. Germline loops: CDR1 WNHNN, CDR2 SYGVQD (reference sequence). This CDR3 is CASSDRINSYEQYF. CDR3 bases: TGCGCCAGCAGCGACAGGATAAACTCCTACGAGCAGTACTTC.

This clonotype was observed a few times. The J gene is TRBJ1-3, the V gene TRBV28; tentative D call: TRBD1 (5 bases). The CDR3 spans 14 residues. V gave up 6 bases and J gave up 1 base, with 10 bases separating them. Germline V gene data show CDR1 as MDHEN and CDR2 as SYDVKM. CDR3 in DNA: TGTGCCAGCAGGTCGGGGCATTCTGGAAACACCATATATTTT. As protein: CASRSGHSGNTIYF.

This clonotype came up a few times. The chain couples TRBV11-2 to TRBJ2-5; TRBD1 agrees at 11 bases. The CDR3 spans 15 residues. Per the germline V gene, CDR1 is SGHAT and CDR2 is FQNNGV. Trimming removed 5 bases from V and 7 bases from J; junction bases left unmatched: 9. The CDR3, as DNA: TGTGCCAGCAGCCGGGGAGGGACAGGGGGAGGGACCCAGTACTTC. It is translated as CASSRGGTGGGTQYF.

This clonotype has only a few counts. The chain links TRBV3-1 to TRBJ1-2; tentative D call: TRBD1 (5 bases). This CDR3 is 15 amino acids long. Germline assignment: CDR1 LGHDT and CDR2 YNNKEL (reference sequence). Trimming left V 6 bases short and J 4 bases short, with 18 bases between. The CDR3 is CASRNLAGNFYGYTF. In DNA form, the CDR3 reads TGTGCCAGCAGGAATCTAGCAGGGAATTTCTATGGCTACACCTTC.

This clonotype was counted many times. The chain is built from TRBV11-2 and TRBJ2-3, with 10 bases matching TRBD2. The germline CDR1 and CDR2 sequences are SGHAT and FQNNGV. The trim removed 5 bases at V and 3 bases at J, leaving 17 bases unmatched. CDR3 size: 19 residues. The CDR3 is CASSEGLGLAGAKTDTQYF. CDR3 sequence (DNA): TGTGCCAGCAGCGAAGGGCTTGGTCTAGCGGGAGCAAAAACAGATACGCAGTATTTT.